The sequence of this T cell receptor (beta chain) was determined in a study of T cells in Graves' hyperthyroidism and ophthalmopathy (dated by TCRdb to about 2019). At the level of the whole study: Peripheral blood samples were taken at the time of initial diagnosis, prior to any treatment. A discovery cohort of roughly 100 patients, 43 with Graves' ophthalmopathy and about 58 with stable Graves' hyperthyroidism, was used to find distinguishing TCR V-J signatures. Whether ophthalmopathy could be predicted prospectively was tested in an independent validation cohort made up of some 20 hyperthyroidism patients plus 17 patients who later progressed to ophthalmopathy. The roughly 90 discovery patients were divided at random into training and test sets in a 7:3 ratio. In addition, the study compared T-cell repertoires in thyroid tissue and in blood from six Graves' hyperthyroidism patients. After blood sampling, hyperthyroidism patients were treated with methimazole at a starting dose of 30 mg daily, and ophthalmopathy patients were treated with high-dose intravenous methylprednisolone. TCR Vbeta CDR3 sequencing of roughly 140 peripheral blood samples (roughly 41 ophthalmopathy, about 75 hyperthyroidism and approximately 17 progressor patients) is reported in the paper.

What the study reported, not specific to this receptor: Sample size was not statistically predetermined, and blinding of investigators to group allocation was not performed. In validation, progression to ophthalmopathy was predicted by the model with 70.59% sensitivity and 72% to 80% specificity, a median of around 6.5 months before onset. Most expanded thyroid clonotypes (frequency above 0.001) were also detected in blood, a finding suggesting that blood repertoires may reflect thyroid immune responses. A model built on a 13 V-J signature distinguished ophthalmopathy from stable hyperthyroidism, reaching roughly 88% sensitivity and around 81% specificity in cross-validation and 80%/75% in testing.

About this clonotype itself: The specificity of this receptor is unknown. No much larger clone is present one base from it, and per-base qualities are unavailable.

TCR beta CDR3 regions were amplified from RNA transcripts. The TCR CDR3 was subjected to a first round of RT-PCR using the HTBI primer set and the Qiagen OneStep RT-PCR kit. Libraries were constructed in a second round of multiplex PCR, after which size selection and purification were performed. Paired-end sequencing of the libraries was performed with 100 bp reads on an Illumina HiSeq2000. From the authors' description of their analysis: SOAPnuke was used to process the raw data, removing reads that contained adapters or uncalled bases, had a mean Phred below 15, or lacked an exact match to the constant primer or identifier. High-quality paired reads were merged with COPE v1.2.5, and unique nucleotide sequences were defined as clonotypes. Clonotypes were aligned to IMGT TRBV, TRBD and TRBJ reference segments using MiTCR v1.1. The analysis was restricted to V-J combinations with a frequency above 0.0001, which together covered just over 98% of the repertoires. The TCS score was defined as the ratio of F50 (clonal expansion) to E x V (chaos), calculated using BLOSUM62-based TCRdist between CDR3 peptides within each V-J. Welch's t-statistics and random forest reduced some 510 V-J features to 13, which were used in a naive Bayes classifier (R e1071). TCRdb redid the processing of the public reads, applying fastp at Q25 and MiXCR, and retained in-frame beta chains. Under each unique CDR3 protein, matching rows form one entry showing the most common genes and DNA. The V and J calls shown here were made by TCRdb, not taken from the authors' results. Here the sample has around 200,000 distinct CDR3 sequences; around 17% occur a single time. About 45% of the sample belongs to the ten largest clones.

Inclusive of the bounding cysteine and phenylalanine, the CDR3 is 15 residues long. Only CDR3 DNA is held: 45 bases, read in frame from base 1. From a lookup of the germline V gene (reference sequence), CDR1 and CDR2 are SGHAT and FQDESV. V sheds 5 bases and J sheds 8 bases, leaving 21 bases between their ends. Stable Graves' hyperthyroidism was defined as the absence of progression to ophthalmopathy over 18 months of follow-up. The hyperthyroidism patients were between 18 and 65 years old and newly diagnosed, with a disease duration of less than 2 months. Any patient with an uncontrolled infection, another autoimmune disease, pregnancy or lactation was excluded. Diagnoses were based on clinical symptoms, serum thyroxine and TRAb, thyroid ultrasound and orbital computed tomography. Ficoll-Paque density gradient centrifugation was used to isolate PBMCs from about 10 ml of fresh peripheral blood. Total RNA was extracted with Trizol reagent, and quality was checked on an Agilent 2100 Bioanalyzer.

Recombination connected TRBV11-1 to TRBJ1-1; TRBD1 could be the D gene, as 5 bases match. The TCR sequence derives from a middle-aged man with Graves' hyperthyroidism. The source material was blood. The sequenced DNA: TGTGCCAGCAGCGAAGGCCCCGTTAGGGGAGTCGAAGCTTTCTTT. This gives the protein CASSEGPVRGVEAFF.